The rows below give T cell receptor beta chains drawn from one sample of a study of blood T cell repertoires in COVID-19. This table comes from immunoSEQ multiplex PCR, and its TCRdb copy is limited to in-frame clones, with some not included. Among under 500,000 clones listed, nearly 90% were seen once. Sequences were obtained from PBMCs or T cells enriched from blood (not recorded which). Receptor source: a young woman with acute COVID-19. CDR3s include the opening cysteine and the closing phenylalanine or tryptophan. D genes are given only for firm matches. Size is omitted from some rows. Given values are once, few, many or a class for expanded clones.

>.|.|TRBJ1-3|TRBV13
CASSLGLLASGNTIYF
TGTGCCAGCAGCTTGGGACTCCTTGCATCTGGAAACACCATATATTTT
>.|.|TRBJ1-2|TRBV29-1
CSVRDTTVYGYTF
TGCAGCGTTCGGGACACCACCGTCTATGGCTACACCTTC
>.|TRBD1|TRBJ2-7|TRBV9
CASSVSFAAGGSYEQYF
TGTGCCAGCAGCGTAAGTTTCGCGGCAGGGGGCTCCTACGAGCAGTACTTC
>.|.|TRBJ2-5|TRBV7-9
CASKEGAGETQYF
TGTGCCAGCAAGGAGGGGGCTGGGGAGACCCAGTACTTC
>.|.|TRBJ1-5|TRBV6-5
CASSYKMGGEQPQHF
TGTGCCAGCAGTTACAAGATGGGGGGGGAACAGCCCCAGCATTTT
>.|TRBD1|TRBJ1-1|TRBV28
CASITGGRMNTEAFF
TGTGCCAGCATCACAGGGGGCCGGATGAACACTGAAGCTTTCTTT
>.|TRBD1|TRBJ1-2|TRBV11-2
CASSQDRGYGYTF
TGTGCCAGCAGCCAGGACAGGGGTTATGGCTACACCTTT
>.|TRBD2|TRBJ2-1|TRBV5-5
CASSLTGGPYNEQFF
TGTGCCAGCAGCTTGACGGGGGGACCCTACAATGAGCAGTTCTTC
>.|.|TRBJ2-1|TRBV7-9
CASSLGLLDEQFF
TGTGCCAGCAGCTTAGGACTTCTCGATGAGCAGTTCTTC
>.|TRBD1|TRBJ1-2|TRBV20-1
CSASSSGGGYVGYTF
TGCAGTGCTAGTTCGTCTGGAGGGGGCTACGTTGGCTACACCTTC
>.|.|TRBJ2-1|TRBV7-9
CASSLDTNYNEQFF
TGTGCCAGCAGCTTAGACACCAACTACAATGAGCAGTTCTTC
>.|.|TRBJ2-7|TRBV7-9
CATADRDYEQYF
TGTGCCACCGCGGACAGAGACTACGAGCAGTACTTC
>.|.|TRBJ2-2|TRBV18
CASSTQENTGELFF
TGTGCCAGCTCAACGCAGGAGAACACCGGGGAGCTGTTTTTT
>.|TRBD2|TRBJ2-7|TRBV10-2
CASSWGGEQYF
TGCGCCAGCTCTTGGGGGGGGGAGCAGTACTTC
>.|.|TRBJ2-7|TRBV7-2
CASSLFSSATTYEQYF
TGTGCCAGCAGCTTATTTTCTAGCGCGACGACCTACGAGCAGTACTTC
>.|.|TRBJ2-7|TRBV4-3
CASSLSATGSYEQYF
TGCGCCAGCAGCCTTTCGGCCACAGGTTCCTACGAGCAGTACTTC
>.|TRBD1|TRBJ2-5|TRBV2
CASSGARTGVGETQYF
TGTGCCAGCAGTGGGGCCCGGACAGGGGTGGGGGAGACCCAGTACTTC
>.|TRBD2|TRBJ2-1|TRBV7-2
CASSFLAGTRRRQFF
TGTGCCAGCAGCTTTCTAGCGGGCACACGTCGTAGGCAGTTCTTC
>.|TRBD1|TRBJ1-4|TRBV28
CASSRQGAEKLFF
TGTGCCAGCAGCCGACAGGGGGCAGAAAAACTGTTTTTT
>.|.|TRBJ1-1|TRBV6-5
CASSWFMEGSTEAFF
TGTGCCAGCAGTTGGTTCATGGAGGGGAGCACTGAAGCTTTCTTT
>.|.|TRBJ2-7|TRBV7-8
CASSLVQPGNEQYF
TGTGCCAGCAGCTTAGTTCAACCAGGAAACGAGCAGTACTTC
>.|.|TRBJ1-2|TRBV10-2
CASRGPYGYTF
TGCGCCAGCAGGGGGCCTTATGGCTACACCTTC
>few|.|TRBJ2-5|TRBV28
CASSPQRIQETQYF
TGTGCCAGCAGTCCCCAGCGTATCCAAGAGACCCAGTACTTC
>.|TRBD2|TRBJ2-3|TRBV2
CARPLAGGTDTQYF
TGTGCCAGACCTCTAGCGGGAGGGACAGATACGCAGTATTTT
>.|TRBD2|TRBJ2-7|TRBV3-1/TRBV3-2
CASSQALAGGEEQYF
TGTGCCAGCAGCCAAGCGCTAGCGGGAGGGGAAGAGCAGTACTTC
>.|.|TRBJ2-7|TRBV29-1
CSGPGGSSYEQYF
TGCAGCGGGCCTGGGGGGAGCTCCTACGAGCAGTACTTC
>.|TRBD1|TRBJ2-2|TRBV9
CASSVGYRGIAGELFF
TGTGCCAGCAGCGTAGGTTACAGGGGGATTGCCGGGGAGCTGTTTTTT
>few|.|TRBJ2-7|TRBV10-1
CATSRDTSSYEQYF
TGCGCCACCTCAAGGGACACGAGCTCCTACGAGCAGTACTTC
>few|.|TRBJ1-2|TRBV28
CASSTFVSGNGYTF
TGTGCCAGCAGTACCTTCGTATCGGGAAATGGCTACACCTTC
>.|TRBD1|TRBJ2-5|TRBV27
CASSLRPQRTGRQETQYF
TGTGCCAGCAGTTTACGCCCACAACGGACAGGACGCCAAGAGACCCAGTACTTC
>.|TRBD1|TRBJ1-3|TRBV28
CASSLDRVAGNTIYF
TGTGCCAGCAGTCTGGACAGGGTCGCTGGAAACACCATATATTTT